The T cell receptor beta chain under discussion was sequenced for a study of Ad26.COV2.S vaccination and SARS-CoV-2 variants. Across the study: Intramuscularly, Ad26.COV2.S was given either once or twice, 56 days apart.

Findings and limits, study-wide: Post-vaccination spike-specific CD8+ and CD4+ T cell responses reportedly had substantial breadth.

Stated treatment: 15 to 20 received Ad26.COV2.S at low or high dose, single or two shots; 5 received placebo; per-sample allocation not given. Collection of samples fell on day 63 after the first vaccine or placebo injection. In Boston, an adult donor aged 18-55 years took part. As its vector, the vaccine had Ad26, which expressed Wuhan-strain SARS-CoV-2 spike. Deletions cut 0 bases from V and 6 bases from J, with 8 bases between. There are 13 residues in the CDR3. Germline CDR1 is LGHDT and CDR2 is YNNKEL (reference sequence). Details on this clone: What it binds is unknown.

Profiling relied on immunoSEQ multiplex PCR, and the TCRdb table lists in-frame clones only, not all of them. This table holds about 350,000 clones, approximately 86% found once. This chain uses TRBV3-1 (or the pseudogene TRBV3-2) with TRBJ1-2; TRBD1 is a possible D gene (5 bases). The sequence was collected from a person aged 18-60 years who received the Ad26.COV2.S COVID-19 vaccine or a placebo. The sample was peripheral blood, taken in a trial of Ad26.COV2.S vaccine versus placebo. CDR3 nucleotides: TGTGCCAGCAGCCAAGAGGGCAGGGATGGCTACACCTTC. Encoded protein: CASSQEGRDGYTF.